This TCR beta chain was identified in a study of blood T cell repertoires in COVID-19 (dated by TCRdb to 2020 to 2021). Describing the broader study: Samples covering the acute and convalescent phases of COVID-19 were provided by collaborators in the United States, Italy and Spain. Nearly every sample came with metadata listing a de-identified subject ID, COVID-19 status, age in years and sex. Where available, HLA class I and class II types were taken from metadata supplied by the sample provider and were not determined by assay-based typing. The material from the prospective study consisted of cDNA or gDNA derived from T cells, B-cell-depleted T cells, or PBMCs. Subjects who had been exposed to COVID-19, were actively infected with it, or had recovered from it provided the deeply sampled blood TCRbeta repertoires that made up the dataset. The samples were drawn from the first 160 participants of the ongoing ImmuneRACE study and from 1,254 subjects provided by 6 global collaborators. The repertoires were made available in a free public database intended to serve as a resource for research on the immune response to SARS-CoV-2. Points the paper makes about the study in general: The amount of clinical and demographic metadata varied by source and participant and was provided uncurated.

Here V drops 0 bases and J drops 6 bases, and the junction holds 6 bases not matched to any gene. CDR1 LGHNA and CDR2 YSLEER were looked up in the germline V gene. There are 16 amino acids in the CDR3, from cysteine to phenylalanine inclusive. The retained sequence is limited to the CDR3, 48 bases, with the frame set at the first base. The immunoSEQ Assay, a bias-controlled multiplex PCR, was used to amplify TCRbeta CDR3 regions from genomic DNA. In the paper's pipeline: The number of nucleated cells in each sample was estimated by amplification of reference gene primers within the assay. To quantify the absolute abundance of each unique TCRbeta CDR3 rearrangement, sequence reads were collapsed and filtered. Productive Simpson clonality was computed per sample as the square root of Simpson's diversity index over productive rearrangements. The table comes from immuneACCESS by way of TCRdb, which keeps in-frame sequences with V and J called. Part of the clones is missing from these tables; in studies checked, under half for an unresolved V gene and the rest for unknown reasons. V and J calls and clone size come straight from that table; D and trimming were deduced from the DNA. The sample table records around 210,000 clones; almost 85% of these occur just once. The ten largest clones add up to 4.5% to 6% of the sample.

At one collaborating source in Seattle, patients were enrolled during active infection and were followed longitudinally through the course of disease. Each collaborating institution followed its own protocols to collect whole blood in K2EDTA tubes. For TCRbeta analysis, collaborator samples were shipped as frozen whole blood, as isolated PBMCs, or as DNA extracted from either sample type. A word on this clone: It has no known antigen specificity. The input lacks base qualities; no much larger clone sits a single base away.

The sample consisted of peripheral blood. The receptor was isolated from a man aged 50 or older with COVID-19, enrolled during active disease. Recombination linked TRBV4-3 to TRBJ2-3, and 10 junctional nucleotides match TRBD2. Read as DNA, the sequence is TGCGCCAGCAGCCAAGACGAGTCTAGCGGGGGTGATACGCAGTATTTT. This encodes CASSQDESSGGDTQYF.